This T cell receptor (beta chain) was profiled in a study of molecular identifiers for immune sequencing clone quantification. Turning to the study itself: Replicates partitioned RNA from around 20,000 or 100,000 naive CD8 cells into five parts, sequencing four.

V lost 4 bases to trimming and J lost 3 bases; unmatched junction nucleotides: 19. CDR3 size: 18 residues. From germline, CDR1 is DFQATT and CDR2 SNEGSKA (reference sequence). This clonotype was seen many times. Antigen unknown. General study results and limits: Identical TCR molecules that share a barcode could lead to an underestimation of highly expanded clone sizes. Clones of above 20 RNA copies carried over 99% of effector molecules; in naive cells they carried under 1%.

The use of previously described methods and listed TCR primers produced the bulk TCR libraries. TCRdb processed the PCR reads anew with MiXCR; each CDR3 protein has one entry. Of approximately 670,000 distinct CDR3 sequences in the sample, about 20% are singletons; the top ten hold roughly 0.85%. The TCR was taken from a human donor in good health. Some libraries in this study had Jurkat cell RNA spiked in. Material: naive CD8+ T cells from blood, with Jurkat cell RNA spiked in. The subset here: FACS-sorted CD8+CD4-CCR7+CD45RA+ naive T cells. V usage is TRBV20-1 and J usage is TRBJ2-3; 7 bases match TRBD2. CDR3 region: CSANGGDLTRVVTDTQYF. The CDR3 coding sequence is TGCAGTGCTAATGGGGGGGATTTGACAAGAGTCGTGACAGATACGCAGTATTTT.